This TCR beta chain appears in the sequencing data of a study of response to subunit inactivated influenza vaccine. The table lists this clonotype with a few counts. From the RT-PCR reads, TCRdb called clonotypes with MiXCR, one entry per CDR3 protein. The table lists hundreds of thousands of distinct CDR3 sequences, around 25% of them singletons. The CDR3 spans 15 residues. V was trimmed by 3 bases and J by 0 bases, leaving 9 bases between them. Germline V gene lookup returns CDR1 MNHEY and CDR2 SVGAGI. The rearrangement joins TRBV6-5 to TRBJ2-1, with D unclear. This TCR derives from a middle-aged man who received an inactivated influenza vaccine. The source material was CD4+ T cells sorted from PBMCs, sampled more than 4 days after vaccination. The CDR3 DNA reads as TGTGCCAGCAGTTATGAAATTAGCTCCTACAATGAGCAGTTCTTC. Translated: CASSYEISSYNEQFF.